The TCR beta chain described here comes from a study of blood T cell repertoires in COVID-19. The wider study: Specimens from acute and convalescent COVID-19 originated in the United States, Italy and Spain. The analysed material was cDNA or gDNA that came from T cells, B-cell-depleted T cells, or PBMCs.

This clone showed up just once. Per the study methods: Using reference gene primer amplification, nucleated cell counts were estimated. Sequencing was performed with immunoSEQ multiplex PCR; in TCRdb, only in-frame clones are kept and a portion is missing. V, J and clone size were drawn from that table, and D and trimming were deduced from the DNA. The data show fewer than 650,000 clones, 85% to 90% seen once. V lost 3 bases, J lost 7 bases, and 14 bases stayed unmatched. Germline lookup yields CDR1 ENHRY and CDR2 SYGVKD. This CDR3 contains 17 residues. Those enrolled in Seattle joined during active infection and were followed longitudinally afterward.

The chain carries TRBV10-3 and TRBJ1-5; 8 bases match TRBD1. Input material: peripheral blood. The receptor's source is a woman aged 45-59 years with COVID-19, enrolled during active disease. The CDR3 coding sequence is TGTGCCATCAGTGATTGGGGGGGCAGGGGGCTAAGGCAGCCCCAGCATTTT. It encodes CAISDWGGRGLRQPQHF.